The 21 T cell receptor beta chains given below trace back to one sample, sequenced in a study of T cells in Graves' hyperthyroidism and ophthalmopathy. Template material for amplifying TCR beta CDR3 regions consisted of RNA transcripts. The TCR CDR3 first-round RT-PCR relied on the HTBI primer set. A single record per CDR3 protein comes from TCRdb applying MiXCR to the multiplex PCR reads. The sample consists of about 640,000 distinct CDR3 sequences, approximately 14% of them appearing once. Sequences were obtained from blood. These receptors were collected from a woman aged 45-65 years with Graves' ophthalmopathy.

The chain's CDR3 is CASSLVSAGMRGGYTF. In DNA, the CDR3 is TGTGCCAGCAGCTTGGTTTCGGCGGGCATGAGGGGGGGCTACACCTTC. This rearrangement joins TRBV5-8 to TRBJ1-2; TRBD1 is a possible D gene (6 bases). V lost 0 bases to trimming and J lost 8 bases, with 20 bases between them. The CDR3 length is 16 residues. CDR1 and CDR2 (germline): SGHTS, YDEGEE.

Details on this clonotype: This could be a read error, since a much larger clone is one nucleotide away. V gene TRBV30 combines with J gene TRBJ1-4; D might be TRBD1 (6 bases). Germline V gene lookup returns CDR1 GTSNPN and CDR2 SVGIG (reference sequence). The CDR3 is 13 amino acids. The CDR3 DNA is TGTGCCTGGAGTCTACAGGGAGATGAAAAACTGGTTTTT. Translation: CAWSLQGDEKLVF.

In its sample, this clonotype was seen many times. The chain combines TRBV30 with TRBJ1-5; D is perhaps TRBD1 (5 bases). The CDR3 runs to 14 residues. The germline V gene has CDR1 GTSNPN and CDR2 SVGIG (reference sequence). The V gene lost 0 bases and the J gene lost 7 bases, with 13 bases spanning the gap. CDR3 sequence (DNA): TGTGCCTGGAGTGTTGGGAGGGGCAGGCAGCCCCAGCATTTT. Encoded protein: CAWSVGRGRQPQHF.

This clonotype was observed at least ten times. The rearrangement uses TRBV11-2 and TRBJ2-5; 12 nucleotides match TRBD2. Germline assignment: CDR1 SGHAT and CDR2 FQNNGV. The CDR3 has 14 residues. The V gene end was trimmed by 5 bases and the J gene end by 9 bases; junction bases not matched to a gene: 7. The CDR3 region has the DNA TGTGCCAGCAGCCGACTAGCGGGGGCCTCGGCCCAGTACTTC. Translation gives CASSRLAGASAQYF.

The CDR3 here is CSALPTFGSENQETQYF. The CDR3 DNA is TGCAGTGCCCTCCCTACGTTCGGTAGCGAGAACCAAGAGACCCAGTACTTC. V usage is TRBV20-1 and J usage is TRBJ2-5; a weak D match, TRBD2 (5 bases). CDR3 length equals 17 residues. Trimming cost V 6 bases and J 0 bases, with 23 bases left between them. Germline values: CDR1 DFQATT, CDR2 SNEGSKA (reference sequence).

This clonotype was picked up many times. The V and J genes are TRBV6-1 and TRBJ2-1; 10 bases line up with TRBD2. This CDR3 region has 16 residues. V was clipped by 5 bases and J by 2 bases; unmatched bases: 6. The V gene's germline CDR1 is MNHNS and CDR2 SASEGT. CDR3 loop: CASSFGLAATYNEQFF. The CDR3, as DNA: TGTGCCAGCAGTTTCGGACTAGCGGCTACCTACAATGAGCAGTTCTTC.

The CDR3 region is CASSSAGGQPQHF. CDR3 in DNA: TGTGCCAGCAGTTCCGCAGGGGGACAGCCCCAGCATTTT. The chain is built from TRBV27 and TRBJ1-5, with 7 bases that match TRBD1. The germline gives CDR1 MNHEY, CDR2 SMNVEV (reference sequence). The CDR3 has 13 residues. J was trimmed by 7 bases and V by 4 bases; bases with no gene match: 4.

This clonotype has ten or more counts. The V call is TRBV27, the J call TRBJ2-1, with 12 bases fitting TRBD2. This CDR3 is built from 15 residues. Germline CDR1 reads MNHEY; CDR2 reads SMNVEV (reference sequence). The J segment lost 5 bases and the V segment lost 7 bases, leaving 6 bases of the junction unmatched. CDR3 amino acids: CASKSSGRAHNEQFF. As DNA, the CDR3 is TGTGCCAGCAAGTCTAGCGGGAGGGCACACAATGAGCAGTTCTTC.

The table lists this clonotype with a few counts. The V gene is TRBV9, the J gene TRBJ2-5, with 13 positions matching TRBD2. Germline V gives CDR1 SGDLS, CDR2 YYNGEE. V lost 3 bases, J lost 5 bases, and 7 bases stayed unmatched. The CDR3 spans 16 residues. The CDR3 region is CASSAVGLAGYETQYF. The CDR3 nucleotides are TGTGCCAGCAGCGCAGTGGGACTAGCGGGATATGAGACCCAGTACTTC.

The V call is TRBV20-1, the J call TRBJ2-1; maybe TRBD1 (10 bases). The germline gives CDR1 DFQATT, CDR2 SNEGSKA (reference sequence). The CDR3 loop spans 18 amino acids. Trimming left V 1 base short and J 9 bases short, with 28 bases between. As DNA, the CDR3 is TGCAGTGCTAGAGGACAGGGGGCGATAGCGGGAGCCCCTGGTGAGCAGTTCTTC. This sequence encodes CSARGQGAIAGAPGEQFF.

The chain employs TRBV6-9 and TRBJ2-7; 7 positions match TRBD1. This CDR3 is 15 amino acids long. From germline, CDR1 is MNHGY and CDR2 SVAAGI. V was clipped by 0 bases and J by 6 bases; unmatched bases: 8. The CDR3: CASSYSTGPHGEQYF. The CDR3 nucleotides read TGTGCCAGCAGTTATTCGACAGGGCCTCATGGCGAGCAGTACTTC.

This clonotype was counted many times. The CDR3 DNA sequence: TGTGCCAGCAGTTTACAGGGGGTATTCACTGAAGCTTTCTTT. Protein: CASSLQGVFTEAFF. The chain has TRBV28 and TRBJ1-1; the match to TRBD1 covers 7 bases. The CDR3 loop spans 14 amino acids. V was pared by 2 bases and J by 4 bases, with 4 bases of the junction left unmatched. Germline V gene lookup returns CDR1 MDHEN and CDR2 SYDVKM.

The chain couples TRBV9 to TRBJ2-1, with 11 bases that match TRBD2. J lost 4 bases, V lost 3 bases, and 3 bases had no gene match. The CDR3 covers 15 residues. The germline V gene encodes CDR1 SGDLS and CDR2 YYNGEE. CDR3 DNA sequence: TGTGCCAGCAGCGCGGGACTAGCGGAGTACAATGAGCAGTTCTTC. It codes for CASSAGLAEYNEQFF.

CDR3 sequence reads: CAWSVGTISGNTIYF. The CDR3 DNA follows: TGTGCCTGGAGCGTCGGGACAATCTCTGGAAACACCATATATTTT. The V call is TRBV30, the J call TRBJ1-3, with D perhaps TRBD1 (6 bases). The length of the CDR3 is 15 residues. The germline CDR1 and CDR2 sequences are GTSNPN and SVGIG (reference sequence). The V end was cut by 3 bases, the J end by 0 bases, with 12 bases between.

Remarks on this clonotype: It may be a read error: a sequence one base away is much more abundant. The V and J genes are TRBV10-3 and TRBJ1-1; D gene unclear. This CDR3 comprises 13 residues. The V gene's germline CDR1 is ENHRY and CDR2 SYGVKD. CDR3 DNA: TGTGCCATCAGTCGTGTGATGAACATTGAAGCTTTCTTT. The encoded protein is CAISRVMNIEAFF.

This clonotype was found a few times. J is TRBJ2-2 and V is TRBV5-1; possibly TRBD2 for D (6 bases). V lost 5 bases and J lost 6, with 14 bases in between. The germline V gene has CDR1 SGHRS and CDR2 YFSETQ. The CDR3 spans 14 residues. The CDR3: CASSRGLQAGELFF. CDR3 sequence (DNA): TGCGCCAGCAGTCGGGGGTTGCAGGCCGGGGAGCTGTTTTTT. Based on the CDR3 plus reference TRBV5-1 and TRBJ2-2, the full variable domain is KAGVTQTPRYLIKTRGQQVTLSCSPISGHRSVSWYQQTPGQGLQFLFEYFSETQRNKGNFPGRFSGRQFSNSRSEMNVSTLELGDSALYLCASSRGLQAGELFFGEGSRLTVL.

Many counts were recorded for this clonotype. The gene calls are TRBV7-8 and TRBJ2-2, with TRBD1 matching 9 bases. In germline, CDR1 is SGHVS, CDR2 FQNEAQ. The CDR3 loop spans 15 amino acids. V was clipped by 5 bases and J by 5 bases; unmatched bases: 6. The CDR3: CASSPGQGWTGELFF. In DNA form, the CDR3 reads TGTGCCAGCAGCCCAGGACAGGGGTGGACCGGGGAGCTGTTTTTT.

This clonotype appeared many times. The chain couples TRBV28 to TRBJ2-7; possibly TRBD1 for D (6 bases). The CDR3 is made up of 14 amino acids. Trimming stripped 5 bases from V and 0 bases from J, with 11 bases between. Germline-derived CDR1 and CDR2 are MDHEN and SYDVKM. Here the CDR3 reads CASSTTGLSYEQYF. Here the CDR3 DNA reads TGTGCCAGCAGTACGACAGGTCTCTCCTACGAGCAGTACTTC. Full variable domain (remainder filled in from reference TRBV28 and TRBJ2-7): DVKVTQSSRYLVKRTGEKVFLECVQDMDHENMFWYRQDPGLGLRLIYFSYDVKMKEKGDIPEGYSVSREKKERFSLILESASTNQTSMYLCASSTTGLSYEQYFGPGTRLTVT.

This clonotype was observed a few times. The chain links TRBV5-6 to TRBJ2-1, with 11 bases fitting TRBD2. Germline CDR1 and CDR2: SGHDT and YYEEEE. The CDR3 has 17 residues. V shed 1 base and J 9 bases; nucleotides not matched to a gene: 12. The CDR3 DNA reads TGTGCCAGCAGCTTGCCCCCAACTAGCGGGAGTGCGGGTGAGCAGTTCTTC. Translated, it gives CASSLPPTSGSAGEQFF. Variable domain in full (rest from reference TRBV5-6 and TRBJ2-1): DAGVTQSPTHLIKTRGQQVTLRCSPKSGHDTVSWYQQALGQGPQFIFQYYEEEERQRGNFPDRFSGHQFPNYSSELNVNALLLGDSALYLCASSLPPTSGSAGEQFFGPGTRLTVL.

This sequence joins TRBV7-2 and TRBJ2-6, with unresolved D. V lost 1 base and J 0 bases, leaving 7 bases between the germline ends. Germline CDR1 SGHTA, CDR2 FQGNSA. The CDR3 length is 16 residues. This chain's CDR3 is CASSLGRFSGANVLTF. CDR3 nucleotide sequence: TGTGCCAGCAGCTTAGGACGCTTCTCTGGGGCCAACGTCCTGACTTTC.

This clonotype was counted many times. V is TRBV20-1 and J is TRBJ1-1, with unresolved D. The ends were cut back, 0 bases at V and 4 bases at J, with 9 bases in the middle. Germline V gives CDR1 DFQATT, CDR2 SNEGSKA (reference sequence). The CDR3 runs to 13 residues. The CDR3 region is CSARDLEGTEAFF. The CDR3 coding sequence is TGCAGTGCTAGAGATCTGGAGGGCACTGAAGCTTTCTTT.